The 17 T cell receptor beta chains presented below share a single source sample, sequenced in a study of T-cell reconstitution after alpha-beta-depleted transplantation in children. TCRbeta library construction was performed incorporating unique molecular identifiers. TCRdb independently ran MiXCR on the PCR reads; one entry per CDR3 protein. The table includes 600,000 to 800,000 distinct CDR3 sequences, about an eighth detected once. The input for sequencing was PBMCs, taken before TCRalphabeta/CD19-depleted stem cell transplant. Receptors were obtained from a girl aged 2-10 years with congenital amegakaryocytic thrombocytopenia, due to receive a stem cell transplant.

The CDR3 is CASSPIILAKNIQYF. The CDR3 region has the DNA TGCGCCAGCAGCCCTATTATACTAGCCAAAAACATTCAGTACTTC. The V call is TRBV4-1, the J call TRBJ2-4; D unclear. In germline, CDR1 is MGHRA, CDR2 YSYEKL. The CDR3 totals 15 residues. V was pared by 4 bases and J by 0 bases, with 10 bases between.

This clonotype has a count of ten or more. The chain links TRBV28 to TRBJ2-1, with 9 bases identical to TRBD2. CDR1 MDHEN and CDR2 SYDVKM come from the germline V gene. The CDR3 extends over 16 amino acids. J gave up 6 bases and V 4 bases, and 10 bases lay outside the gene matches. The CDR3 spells CASSSAPGLAGNEQFF. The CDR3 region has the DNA TGTGCCAGCAGTTCCGCTCCGGGACTAGCAGGCAATGAGCAGTTCTTC.

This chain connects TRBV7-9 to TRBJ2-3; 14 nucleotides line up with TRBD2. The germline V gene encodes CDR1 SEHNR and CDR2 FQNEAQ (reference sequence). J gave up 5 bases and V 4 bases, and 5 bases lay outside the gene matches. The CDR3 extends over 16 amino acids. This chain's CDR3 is CASSSGLAGGGDTQYF. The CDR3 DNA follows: TGTGCCAGCAGCTCCGGACTAGCGGGAGGAGGAGATACGCAGTATTTT.

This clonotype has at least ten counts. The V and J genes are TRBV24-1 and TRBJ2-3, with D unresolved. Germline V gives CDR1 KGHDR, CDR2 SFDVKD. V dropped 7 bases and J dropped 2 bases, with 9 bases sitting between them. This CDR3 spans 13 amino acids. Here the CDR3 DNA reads TGTGCCACCAGCCCGACGAACACAGATACGCAGTATTTT. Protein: CATSPTNTDTQYF.

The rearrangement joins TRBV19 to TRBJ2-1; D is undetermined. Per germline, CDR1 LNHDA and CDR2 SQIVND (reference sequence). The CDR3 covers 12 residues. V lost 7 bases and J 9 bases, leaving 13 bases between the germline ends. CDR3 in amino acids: CASMDLAFEQFF. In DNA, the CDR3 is TGTGCCAGTATGGACCTGGCGTTTGAGCAGTTCTTC.

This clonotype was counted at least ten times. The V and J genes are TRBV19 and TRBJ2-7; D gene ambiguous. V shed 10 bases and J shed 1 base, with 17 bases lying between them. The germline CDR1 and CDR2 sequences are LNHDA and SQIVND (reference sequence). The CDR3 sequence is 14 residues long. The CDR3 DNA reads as TGTGCCAACGAGTCTCCTACGAGGTCCTACGAGCAGTACTTC. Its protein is CANESPTRSYEQYF.

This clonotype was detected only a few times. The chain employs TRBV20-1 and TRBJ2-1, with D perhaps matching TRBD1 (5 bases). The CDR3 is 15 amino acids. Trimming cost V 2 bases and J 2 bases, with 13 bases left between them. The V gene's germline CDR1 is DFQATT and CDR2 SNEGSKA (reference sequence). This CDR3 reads CSARPRGIAYNEQFF. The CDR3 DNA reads TGCAGTGCTAGACCTAGGGGAATCGCCTACAATGAGCAGTTCTTC.

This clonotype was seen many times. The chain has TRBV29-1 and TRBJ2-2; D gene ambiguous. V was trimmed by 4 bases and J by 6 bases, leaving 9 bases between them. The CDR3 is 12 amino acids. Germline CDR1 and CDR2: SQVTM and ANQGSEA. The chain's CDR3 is CSVVLAAGELFF. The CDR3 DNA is TGCAGCGTTGTACTGGCGGCCGGGGAGCTGTTTTTT.

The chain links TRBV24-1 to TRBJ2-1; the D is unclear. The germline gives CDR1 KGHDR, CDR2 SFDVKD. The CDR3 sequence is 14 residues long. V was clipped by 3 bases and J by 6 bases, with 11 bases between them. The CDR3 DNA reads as TGTGCCACCAGTGATCCCCTTTCGGGCAATGAGCAGTTCTTC. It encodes CATSDPLSGNEQFF.

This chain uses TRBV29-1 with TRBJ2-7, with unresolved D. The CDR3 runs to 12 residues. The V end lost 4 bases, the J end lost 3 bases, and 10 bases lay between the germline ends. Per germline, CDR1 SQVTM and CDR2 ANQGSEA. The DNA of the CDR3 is TGCAGCGTTGTTCAGGTCGGCTACGAGCAGTACTTC. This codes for CSVVQVGYEQYF.

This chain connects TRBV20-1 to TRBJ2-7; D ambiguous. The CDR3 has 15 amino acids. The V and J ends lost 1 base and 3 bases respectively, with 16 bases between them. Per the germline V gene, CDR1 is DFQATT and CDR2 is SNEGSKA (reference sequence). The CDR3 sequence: CSARADPARSYEQYF. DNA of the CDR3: TGCAGTGCTAGAGCCGACCCTGCCCGCAGCTACGAGCAGTACTTC.

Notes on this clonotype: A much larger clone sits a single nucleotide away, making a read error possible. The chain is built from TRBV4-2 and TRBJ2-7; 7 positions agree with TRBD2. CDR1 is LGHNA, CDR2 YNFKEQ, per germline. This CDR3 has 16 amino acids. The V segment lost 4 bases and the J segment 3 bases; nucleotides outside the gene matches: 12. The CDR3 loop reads CASSPGGLAVYYEQYF. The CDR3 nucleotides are TGTGCCAGCAGCCCGGGAGGATTGGCGGTTTACTACGAGCAGTACTTC.

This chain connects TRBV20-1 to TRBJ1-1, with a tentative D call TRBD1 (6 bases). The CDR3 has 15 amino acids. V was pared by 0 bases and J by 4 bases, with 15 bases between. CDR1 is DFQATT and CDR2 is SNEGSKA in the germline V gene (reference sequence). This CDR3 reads CSARDGGAEGTEAFF. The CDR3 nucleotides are TGCAGTGCTAGAGATGGGGGGGCAGAAGGCACTGAAGCTTTCTTT.

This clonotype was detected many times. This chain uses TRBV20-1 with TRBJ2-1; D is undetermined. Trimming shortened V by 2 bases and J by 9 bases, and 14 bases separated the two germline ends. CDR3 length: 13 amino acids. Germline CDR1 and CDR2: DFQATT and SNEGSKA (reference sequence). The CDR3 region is CSARSGLAGEQFF. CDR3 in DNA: TGCAGTGCTAGAAGTGGGTTAGCTGGTGAGCAGTTCTTC.

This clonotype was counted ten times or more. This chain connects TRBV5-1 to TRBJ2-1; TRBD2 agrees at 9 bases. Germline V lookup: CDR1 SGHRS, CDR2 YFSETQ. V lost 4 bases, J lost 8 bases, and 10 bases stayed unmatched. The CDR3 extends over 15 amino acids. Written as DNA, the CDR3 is TGCGCCAGCAGCGAACCGACTAGCGGAAAGGATGAGCAGTTCTTC. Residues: CASSEPTSGKDEQFF. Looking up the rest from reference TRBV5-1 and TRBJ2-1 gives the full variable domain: KAGVTQTPRYLIKTRGQQVTLSCSPISGHRSVSWYQQTPGQGLQFLFEYFSETQRNKGNFPGRFSGRQFSNSRSEMNVSTLELGDSALYLCASSEPTSGKDEQFFGPGTRLTVL.

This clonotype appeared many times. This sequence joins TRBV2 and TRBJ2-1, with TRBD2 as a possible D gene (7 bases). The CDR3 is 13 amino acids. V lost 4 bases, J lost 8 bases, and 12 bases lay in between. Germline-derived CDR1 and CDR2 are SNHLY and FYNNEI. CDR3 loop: CASSVSGGYEQFF. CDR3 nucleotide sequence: TGTGCCAGCAGTGTTTCGGGGGGCTATGAGCAGTTCTTC.

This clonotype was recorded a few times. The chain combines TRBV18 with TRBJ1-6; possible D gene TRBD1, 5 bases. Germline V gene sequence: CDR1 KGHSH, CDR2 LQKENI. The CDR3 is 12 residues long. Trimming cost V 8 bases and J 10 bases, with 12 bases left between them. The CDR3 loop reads CASGQGNSPLHF. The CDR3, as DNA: TGTGCCAGCGGCCAGGGAAACTCACCCCTCCACTTT.